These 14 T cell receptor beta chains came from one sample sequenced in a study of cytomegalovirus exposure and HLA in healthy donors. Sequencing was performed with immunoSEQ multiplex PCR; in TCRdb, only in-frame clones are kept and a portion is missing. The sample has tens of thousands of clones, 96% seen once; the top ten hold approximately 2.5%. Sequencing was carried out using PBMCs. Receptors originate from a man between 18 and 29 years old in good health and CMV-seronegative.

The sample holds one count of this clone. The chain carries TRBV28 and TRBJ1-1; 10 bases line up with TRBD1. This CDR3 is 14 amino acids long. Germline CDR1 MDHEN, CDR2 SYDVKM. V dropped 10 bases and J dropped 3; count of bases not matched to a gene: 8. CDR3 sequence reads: CAISGGQGHTEAFF. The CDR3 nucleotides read TGTGCCATCTCGGGGGGACAGGGGCACACTGAAGCTTTCTTT.

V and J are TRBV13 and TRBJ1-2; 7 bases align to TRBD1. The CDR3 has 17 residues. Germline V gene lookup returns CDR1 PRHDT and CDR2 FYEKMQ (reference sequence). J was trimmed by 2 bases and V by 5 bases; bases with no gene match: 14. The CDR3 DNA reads TGTGCCAGCAGCACTAACTCCGGGACAGAAAAAAACTATGGCTACACCTTC. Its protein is CASSTNSGTEKNYGYTF.

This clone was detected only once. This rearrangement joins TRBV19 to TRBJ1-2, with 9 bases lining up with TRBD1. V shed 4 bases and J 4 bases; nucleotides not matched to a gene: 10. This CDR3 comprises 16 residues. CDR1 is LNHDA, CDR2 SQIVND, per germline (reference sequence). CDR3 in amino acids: CASSTRTGAKGYGYTF. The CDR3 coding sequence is TGTGCCAGTAGTACTCGGACAGGGGCTAAAGGCTATGGCTACACCTTC.

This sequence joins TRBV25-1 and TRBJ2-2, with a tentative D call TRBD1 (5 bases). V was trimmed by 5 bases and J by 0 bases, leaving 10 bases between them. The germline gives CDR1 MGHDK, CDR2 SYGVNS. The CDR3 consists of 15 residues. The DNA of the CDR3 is TGTGCCAGCAGTAGGGGCGCCTCGAACACCGGGGAGCTGTTTTTT. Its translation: CASSRGASNTGELFF.

The CDR3 here is CASRLLGTAGLAFF. The CDR3 nucleotides read TGTGCCAGCCGGTTATTGGGGACAGCCGGTTTGGCTTTCTTT. The V gene is TRBV6-5, the J gene TRBJ1-1; TRBD1 agrees at 7 bases. This CDR3 is 14 amino acids long. Unmatched junction bases numbered 17, after V lost 8 bases and J lost 11 bases. Germline CDR1 reads MNHEY; CDR2 reads SVGAGI.

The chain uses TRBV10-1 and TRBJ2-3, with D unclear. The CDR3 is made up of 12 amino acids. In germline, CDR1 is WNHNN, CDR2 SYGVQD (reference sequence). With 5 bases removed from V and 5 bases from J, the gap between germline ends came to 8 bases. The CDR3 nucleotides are TGCGCCAGCAGTCCGAGAGGAGATACGCAGTATTTT. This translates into CASSPRGDTQYF.

The CDR3 loop reads CASSEGGGYGYTF. As DNA, the CDR3 is TGCGCCAGCAGTGAAGGGGGCGGCTATGGCTACACCTTC. The rearrangement uses TRBV10-2 and TRBJ1-2; 7 nucleotides line up with TRBD1. The length of the CDR3 is 13 residues. Looked up from germline, CDR1 is WSHSY and CDR2 is SAAADI. V gave up 3 bases and J gave up 4 bases; unmatched junction bases: 2.

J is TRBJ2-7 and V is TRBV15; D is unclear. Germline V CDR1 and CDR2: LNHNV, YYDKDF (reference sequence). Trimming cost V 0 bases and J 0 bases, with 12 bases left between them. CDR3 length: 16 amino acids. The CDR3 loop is CATSRERAGISYEQYF. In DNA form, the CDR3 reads TGTGCCACCAGCAGAGAACGCGCAGGTATCTCCTACGAGCAGTACTTC.

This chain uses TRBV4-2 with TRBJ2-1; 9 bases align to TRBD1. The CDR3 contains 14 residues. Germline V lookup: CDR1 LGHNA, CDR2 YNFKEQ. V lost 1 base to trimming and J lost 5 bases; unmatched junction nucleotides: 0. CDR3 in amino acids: CASSQGTGDNEQFF. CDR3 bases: TGTGCCAGCAGCCAAGGGACAGGGGACAATGAGCAGTTCTTC.

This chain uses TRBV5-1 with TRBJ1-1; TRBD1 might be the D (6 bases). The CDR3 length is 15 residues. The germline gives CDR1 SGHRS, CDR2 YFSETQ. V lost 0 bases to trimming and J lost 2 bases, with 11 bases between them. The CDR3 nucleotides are TGCGCCAGCAGCTTGGACAGGGAAGGTAACACTGAAGCTTTCTTT. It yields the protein CASSLDREGNTEAFF.

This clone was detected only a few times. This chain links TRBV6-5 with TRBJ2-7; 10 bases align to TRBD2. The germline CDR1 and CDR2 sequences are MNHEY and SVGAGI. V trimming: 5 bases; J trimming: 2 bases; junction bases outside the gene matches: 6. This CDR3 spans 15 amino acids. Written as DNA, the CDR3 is TGTGCCAGCAGTGCCCGAGCGGGAGGGACCTACGAGCAGTACTTC. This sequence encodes CASSARAGGTYEQYF.

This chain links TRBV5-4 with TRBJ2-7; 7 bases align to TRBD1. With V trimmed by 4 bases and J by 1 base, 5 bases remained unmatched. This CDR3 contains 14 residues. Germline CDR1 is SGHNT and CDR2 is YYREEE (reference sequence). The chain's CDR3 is CASSPLGQSYEQYF. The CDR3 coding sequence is TGTGCCAGCAGCCCTTTGGGACAGTCCTACGAGCAGTACTTC.

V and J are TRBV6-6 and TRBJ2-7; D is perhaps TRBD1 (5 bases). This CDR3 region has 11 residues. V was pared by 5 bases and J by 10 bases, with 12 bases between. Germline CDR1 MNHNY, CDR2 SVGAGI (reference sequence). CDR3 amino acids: CASSHRSEQYF. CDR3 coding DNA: TGTGCCAGCAGTCACAGGTCAGAACAGTACTTC.

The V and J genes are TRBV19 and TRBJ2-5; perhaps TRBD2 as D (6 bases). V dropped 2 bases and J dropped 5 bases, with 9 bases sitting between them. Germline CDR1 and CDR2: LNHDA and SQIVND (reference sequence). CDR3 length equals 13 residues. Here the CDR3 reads CASSITAGETQYF. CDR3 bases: TGTGCCAGTAGTATAACGGCGGGGGAGACCCAGTACTTC. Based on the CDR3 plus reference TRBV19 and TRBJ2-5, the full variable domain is DGGITQSPKYLFRKEGQNVTLSCEQNLNHDAMYWYRQDPGQGLRLIYYSQIVNDFQKGDIAEGYSVSREKKESFPLTVTSAQKNPTAFYLCASSITAGETQYFGPGTRLLVL.